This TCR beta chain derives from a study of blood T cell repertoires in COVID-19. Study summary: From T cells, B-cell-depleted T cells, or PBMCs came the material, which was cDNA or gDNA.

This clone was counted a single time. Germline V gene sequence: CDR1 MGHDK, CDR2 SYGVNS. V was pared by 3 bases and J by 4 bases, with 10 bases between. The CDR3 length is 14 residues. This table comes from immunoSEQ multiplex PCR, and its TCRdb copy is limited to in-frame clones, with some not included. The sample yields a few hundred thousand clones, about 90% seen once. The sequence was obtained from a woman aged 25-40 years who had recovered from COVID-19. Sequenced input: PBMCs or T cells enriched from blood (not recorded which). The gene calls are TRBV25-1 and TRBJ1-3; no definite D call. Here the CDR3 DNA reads TGTGCCAGCAGTGATCCCGTCTCCGGAAACACCATATATTTT. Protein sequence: CASSDPVSGNTIYF.